This is a list of T cell receptor beta chains from one sample in a study of blood T cell repertoires in COVID-19. Using immunoSEQ multiplex PCR, the repertoire was profiled, and TCRdb retains in-frame clones only, with some absent. The table has some 45,000 clones, 70% to 90% seen once. The sequencing input was peripheral blood. The receptors stem from a woman over 75 with acute or convalescent COVID-19. Both conserved end residues are part of each CDR3. Fields, in order: J gene, CDR3 length, clone size, V gene, D gene, CDR3 DNA, CDR3 protein. The D gene is left open where the match is weak. Only some rows state a clone size, as once, few, many or a class for expanded clones.

j_gene: TRBJ2-1
len: 16
abundance: -
v_gene: TRBV19
d_gene: -
CDR3nt: TGTGCCAGTAGTATAGATGCCGGGGTCCCCTACAATGAGCAGTTCTTC
CDR3aa: CASSIDAGVPYNEQFF

j_gene: TRBJ1-3
len: 16
abundance: -
v_gene: TRBV14
d_gene: TRBD1
CDR3nt: TGTGCCAGCAGCCAAGTTCCGCGGACAGGGGGCAACACCATATATTTT
CDR3aa: CASSQVPRTGGNTIYF

j_gene: TRBJ1-1
len: 15
abundance: -
v_gene: TRBV4-1
d_gene: -
CDR3nt: TGCGCCAGCAGCGAAAGACTGCTCATGAACACTGAAGCTTTCTTT
CDR3aa: CASSERLLMNTEAFF

j_gene: TRBJ2-3
len: 16
abundance: -
v_gene: TRBV7-8
d_gene: TRBD2
CDR3nt: TGTGCCAGCACATCACGCTCCGGGAGGGCCTGGGATACGCAGTATTTT
CDR3aa: CASTSRSGRAWDTQYF

j_gene: TRBJ2-2
len: 15
abundance: -
v_gene: TRBV15
d_gene: -
CDR3nt: TGTGCCACCAGCGTTAGCGGAACGAACACCGGGGAGCTGTTTTTT
CDR3aa: CATSVSGTNTGELFF

j_gene: TRBJ1-2
len: 15
abundance: few
v_gene: TRBV10-2
d_gene: TRBD1
CDR3nt: TGCGCCAGCGGGACAGGGGCCGCCCAACCCAATGGCTACACCTTC
CDR3aa: CASGTGAAQPNGYTF

j_gene: TRBJ2-5
len: 16
abundance: -
v_gene: TRBV5-1
d_gene: TRBD2
CDR3nt: TGCGCCAGCAGCGAAAACCTAGCGGGAGGGATGAAGACCCAGTACTTC
CDR3aa: CASSENLAGGMKTQYF

j_gene: TRBJ1-5
len: 12
abundance: -
v_gene: TRBV12-3/TRBV12-4
d_gene: -
CDR3nt: TGTGCCAGCAGCCTCCTTAATCAGCCCCAGCATTTT
CDR3aa: CASSLLNQPQHF

j_gene: TRBJ2-3
len: 15
abundance: -
v_gene: TRBV27
d_gene: -
CDR3nt: TGTGCCAGCAGACGCACCGGGACACCCGTTTATACGCAGTATTTT
CDR3aa: CASRRTGTPVYTQYF

j_gene: TRBJ2-5
len: 12
abundance: -
v_gene: TRBV3-1/TRBV3-2
d_gene: TRBD2
CDR3nt: TGTGCCAGCAACCGGGGGGAGGAGACCCAGTACTTC
CDR3aa: CASNRGEETQYF

j_gene: TRBJ1-1
len: 14
abundance: -
v_gene: TRBV5-5
d_gene: -
CDR3nt: TGTGCCAGCAGCTTGACTACGTCGAACACTGAAGCTTTCTTT
CDR3aa: CASSLTTSNTEAFF

j_gene: TRBJ2-3
len: 16
abundance: -
v_gene: TRBV7-9
d_gene: TRBD2
CDR3nt: TGTGCCAGCAGTTTCAAGCGGGAAACTAACACAGATACGCAGTATTTT
CDR3aa: CASSFKRETNTDTQYF

j_gene: TRBJ2-3
len: 12
abundance: -
v_gene: TRBV10-2
d_gene: -
CDR3nt: TGCGCCAGCAGTGAACAGGGAGATACGCAGTATTTT
CDR3aa: CASSEQGDTQYF

j_gene: TRBJ2-5
len: 19
abundance: -
v_gene: TRBV7-2
d_gene: TRBD2
CDR3nt: TGTGCCAGCAGCCACCCCGGGACTAGCGGGAAAAAGTACCAAGAGACCCAGTACTTC
CDR3aa: CASSHPGTSGKKYQETQYF

j_gene: TRBJ2-2
len: 14
abundance: -
v_gene: TRBV5-1
d_gene: -
CDR3nt: TGCGCCAGCAGCCCGGCGGGGATTACCGGGGAGCTGTTTTTT
CDR3aa: CASSPAGITGELFF